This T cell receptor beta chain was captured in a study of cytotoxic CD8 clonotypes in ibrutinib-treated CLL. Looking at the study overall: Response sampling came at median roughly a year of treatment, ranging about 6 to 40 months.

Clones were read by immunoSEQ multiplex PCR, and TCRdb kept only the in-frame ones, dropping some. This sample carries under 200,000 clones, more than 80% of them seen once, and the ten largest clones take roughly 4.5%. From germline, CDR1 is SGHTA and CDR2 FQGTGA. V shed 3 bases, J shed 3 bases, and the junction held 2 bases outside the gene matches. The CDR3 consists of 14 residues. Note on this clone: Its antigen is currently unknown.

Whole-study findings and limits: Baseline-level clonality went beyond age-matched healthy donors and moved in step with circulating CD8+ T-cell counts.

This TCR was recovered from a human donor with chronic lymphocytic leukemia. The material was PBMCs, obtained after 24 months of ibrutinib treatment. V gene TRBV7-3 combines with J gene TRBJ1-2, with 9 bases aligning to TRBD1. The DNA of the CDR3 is TGTGCCAGCAGCTTGGACAGGGGTGACTATGGCTACACCTTC. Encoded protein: CASSLDRGDYGYTF.